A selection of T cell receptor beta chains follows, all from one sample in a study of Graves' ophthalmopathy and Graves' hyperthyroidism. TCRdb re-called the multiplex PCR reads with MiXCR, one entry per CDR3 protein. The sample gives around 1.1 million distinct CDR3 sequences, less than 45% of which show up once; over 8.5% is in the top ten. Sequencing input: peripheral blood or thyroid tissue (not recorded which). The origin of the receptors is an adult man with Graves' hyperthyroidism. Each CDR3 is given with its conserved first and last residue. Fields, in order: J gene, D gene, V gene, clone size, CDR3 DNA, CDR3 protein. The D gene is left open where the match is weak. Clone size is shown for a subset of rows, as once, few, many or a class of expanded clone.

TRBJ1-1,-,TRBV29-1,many,TGCAGCGGGCAATTGAACACTGAAGCTTTCTTT,CSGQLNTEAFF
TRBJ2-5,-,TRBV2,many,TGTGCCAGCAGCGGGGGAAGGGAGACCCAGTACTTC,CASSGGRETQYF
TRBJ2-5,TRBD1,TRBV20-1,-,TGCAGTGCCACCGGGGACAGGGCAGTTGAGACCCAGTACTTC,CSATGDRAVETQYF
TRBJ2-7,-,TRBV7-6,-,TGTGCCAGCATGAGATCAAAAAGCTCCTACGAGCAGTACTTC,CASMRSKSSYEQYF
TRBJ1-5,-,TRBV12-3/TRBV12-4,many,TGTGCCAGCACCCCGGGACGGCTCAATCAGCCCCAGCATTTT,CASTPGRLNQPQHF
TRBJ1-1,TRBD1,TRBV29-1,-,TGCAGCGTTGACTGGACAGGGGTCATGAACACTGAAGCTTTCTTT,CSVDWTGVMNTEAFF
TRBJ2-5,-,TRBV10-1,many,TGCGCCAGCAGTGATGCAGGACGACAGGCACAAGAGACCCAGTACTTC,CASSDAGRQAQETQYF
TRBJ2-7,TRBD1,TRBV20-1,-,TGCAGTGCTGGCCCTCCGACAGGGGGGTTCTCCGAGCAGTACTTC,CSAGPPTGGFSEQYF
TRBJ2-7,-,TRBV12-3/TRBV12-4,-,TGTGCCAGCAGTTCACCGGGACGACTCTACGAGCAGTACTTC,CASSSPGRLYEQYF
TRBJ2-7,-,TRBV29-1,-,TGCAGCGTTGAAAGGCGGAGCTACGAGCAGTACTTC,CSVERRSYEQYF
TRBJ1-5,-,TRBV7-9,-,TGTGCCAGCAGCTTCCAGGGGCTACAAGAGACCCAGCATTTT,CASSFQGLQETQHF
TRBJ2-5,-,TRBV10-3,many,TGTGCCATCAGTACGGACATCCCCCTAGACCAAGAGACCCAGTACTTC,CAISTDIPLDQETQYF
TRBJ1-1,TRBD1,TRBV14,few,TGTGCCAGCAGCCGCACAGGGGGCATGGGCACTGAAGCTTTCTTT,CASSRTGGMGTEAFF
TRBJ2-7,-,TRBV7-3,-,TGCACCAGCAGCCCACCAAGCTACGAGCAGTACTTC,CTSSPPSYEQYF
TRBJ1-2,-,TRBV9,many,TGTGCCAGCAGCGACGGGCTTAGGAACCACACCTTC,CASSDGLRNHTF
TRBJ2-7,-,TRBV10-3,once,TGTGCCAGCAGTGAAAGGCCAGTAGGCGCCCACGAGCAGTACTTC,CASSERPVGAHEQYF
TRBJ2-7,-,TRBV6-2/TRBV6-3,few,TGTGCCAGCAATGACAGTCCTTACGAGCAGTACTTC,CASNDSPYEQYF
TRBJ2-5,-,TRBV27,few,TGTGCCAGCAGTTTAGGTTTGGAGATTCCAGGGGAGACCCAGTACTTC,CASSLGLEIPGETQYF
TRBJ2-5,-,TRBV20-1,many,TGCAGTGCTTCACCAAGGGGTGGCATGGAGACCCAGTACTTC,CSASPRGGMETQYF
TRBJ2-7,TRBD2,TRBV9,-,TGTGCCAGCAGCCGACTAGCGGGATATGGATCCTACGAGCACTACTTC,CASSRLAGYGSYEHYF
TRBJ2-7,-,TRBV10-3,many,TGTGCCATCAAAACGGAGAGCGGAAACTCCTACGAGCAGTACTTC,CAIKTESGNSYEQYF
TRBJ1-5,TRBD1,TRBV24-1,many,TGTGCCACCAGTGCGAGGGGGCATGGTCAGCCCCAGCATTTT,CATSARGHGQPQHF
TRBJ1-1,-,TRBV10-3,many,TGTGCCATCAGTGAAGGGGGATTCGACACTGAAGCTTTCTTT,CAISEGGFDTEAFF
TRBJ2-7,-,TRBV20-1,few,TGCAGTGCCCGGGGGCCGTCTAGCGAGCAGTACTTC,CSARGPSSEQYF
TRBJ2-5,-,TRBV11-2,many,TGTGCCAGCAGTTATAGCAGCGCAGAGACCCAGTACTTC,CASSYSSAETQYF
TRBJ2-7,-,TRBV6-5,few,TGTGCCAGCAGGGATGAAGACGGTTCCGGGTTCTACGAGCAGTACTTC,CASRDEDGSGFYEQYF